This is a list of T cell receptor beta chains from one sample in a study of blood T cell repertoires in COVID-19. Clones were read by immunoSEQ multiplex PCR, and TCRdb kept only the in-frame ones, dropping some. This sample has some 150,000 clones, with around three quarters found just once. The sequenced material came from peripheral blood. The receptors come from a man aged 45 to 65 with active or convalescent COVID-19. CDR3s include the opening cysteine and the closing phenylalanine or tryptophan.

V gene	J gene	CDR3 protein
TRBV9	TRBJ2-2	CASSVVSVSGELFF
TRBV3-1/TRBV3-2	TRBJ1-2	CASSLGQLGYGYTF
TRBV19	TRBJ1-5	CASSNGANSNQPQHF
TRBV7-2	TRBJ2-2	CASSKEAGVDTGELFF
TRBV5-1	TRBJ1-1	CASSQNTEAFF
TRBV11-3	TRBJ2-1	CASSLGLGRVGEQFF
TRBV30	TRBJ2-3	CAWGLRQGRTDTQYF
TRBV30	TRBJ1-1	CAWSASGQGPAEAFF
TRBV19	TRBJ2-1	CASSMSYSYNEQFF
TRBV28	TRBJ2-1	CASSSPREGEDEQFF
TRBV24-1	TRBJ1-2	CATSERDRGRGYTF
TRBV2	TRBJ2-7	CASSFTSGRAEEQYF
TRBV9	TRBJ2-7	CASSEKGLVSDPNNEQYF
TRBV27	TRBJ1-4	CASRKLQGDLTTNEKLFF
TRBV3-1/TRBV3-2	TRBJ1-5	CASSQGRGQPQHF
TRBV5-4	TRBJ2-1	CASSSPDGGSYNEQFF
TRBV6-5	TRBJ1-2	CASSRGQHYGYTF
TRBV13	TRBJ2-7	CASSSGLAGGYEQYF
TRBV11-3	TRBJ2-2	CASSLDAGSGELFF
TRBV6-5	TRBJ2-3	CASSYSTSGTDTQYF
TRBV6-4	TRBJ2-1	CASSTGQGGVREQFF
TRBV6-5	TRBJ1-5	CASNDRYQPQHF
TRBV11-2	TRBJ1-5	CASSSGSPYSNQPQHF
TRBV5-1	TRBJ1-4	CASSLGRMNEKLFF
TRBV27	TRBJ2-5	CASSSRSWQGETQYF
TRBV11-1	TRBJ2-7	CASSPWGGRNWEQYF
TRBV3-1/TRBV3-2	TRBJ1-4	CASSQGAREKLFF
TRBV7-9	TRBJ1-2	CASSLADAIYRDNNYGYTF
TRBV7-3	TRBJ2-7	CASSLGASGAYEQYF
TRBV2	TRBJ2-1	CASNSGTGYNEQFF
TRBV24-1	TRBJ1-1	CATSAQGGLAEAFF
TRBV20-1	TRBJ1-2	CSASREALYGYTF
TRBV6-5	TRBJ1-5	CASRPTYSSNQPQHF
TRBV21-1	TRBJ1-3	CASSKGQISGNTIYF
TRBV12-5	TRBJ2-1	CASGRPDEQFF
TRBV7-9	TRBJ2-3	CASSLVLGNGDTQYF
TRBV7-9	TRBJ2-3	CASSPTAAGDTQYF
TRBV21-1	TRBJ2-1	CAIGPSGNEQFF
TRBV28	TRBJ2-1	CATLYGTTSGRVYNEQFF
TRBV9	TRBJ2-7	CASSGAAAYEQYF
TRBV7-9	TRBJ2-7	CASSLVREEQYF
TRBV27	TRBJ1-6	CASTTLGSSYNSPLHF
TRBV7-2	TRBJ1-6	CASSLRTGAKNSPLHF
TRBV28	TRBJ2-3	CASSLVAGAGTDTQYF
TRBV6-5	TRBJ2-1	CASRGLAGADNEQFF
TRBV5-1	TRBJ2-5	CASSSTSGGETQYF
TRBV20-1	TRBJ2-7	CSAPDRGRGFF
TRBV15	TRBJ2-1	CATSRDGETYNEQFF
TRBV3-1/TRBV3-2	TRBJ2-3	CASSQDRRPSDTQYF